Below are 29 T cell receptor beta chains sequenced from a single sample in a study of post-analysis software for immune sequencing data. Study-wide points: When patients were compared with controls, about 5 TRBV segments were more frequent, TRBV5-6, TRBV5-1 and TRBV20-1 among them.

Their antigen targets remain unknown. cDNA libraries of TCR beta carried unique molecular identifiers. A single record per CDR3 protein comes from TCRdb applying MiXCR to the PCR reads. The profile shows 450,000 to 650,000 distinct CDR3 sequences, about 40% of them singletons. Sequencing was performed on blood. The source of these receptors is a girl aged 10 to 17 with multiple sclerosis.

This chain links TRBV12-3 or TRBV12-4 with TRBJ2-7, with D possibly being TRBD1 or TRBD2 (6 bases each). The CDR3 loop spans 17 amino acids. V lost 4 bases to trimming and J lost 2 bases, with 21 bases between them. The CDR3 spells CASSSRVTGRSTYEQYF. Here the CDR3 DNA reads TGTGCCAGCAGTTCCCGCGTTACAGGGAGGAGCACCTACGAGCAGTACTTC.

The chain carries TRBV2 and TRBJ2-2; no clear D gene. The CDR3 loop spans 12 amino acids. Germline V gene data show CDR1 as SNHLY and CDR2 as FYNNEI. Trimming stripped 2 bases from V and 6 bases from J, with 4 bases between. In nucleotides, the CDR3 is TGTGCCAGCAGTGAAATTCCCGGGGAGCTGTTTTTT. Translating gives CASSEIPGELFF. The full variable domain, in which reference TRBV2 and TRBJ2-2 provide the parts outside the CDR3, is EPEVTQTPSHQVTQMGQEVILRCVPISNHLYFYWYRQILGQKVEFLVSFYNNEISEKSEIFDDQFSVERPDGSNFTLKIRSTKLEDSAMYFCASSEIPGELFFGEGSRLTVL.

The CDR3 sequence: CASIPNPSGETQYF. The CDR3 DNA follows: TGCGCCAGCATTCCGAACCCCTCGGGAGAGACCCAGTACTTC. The rearrangement uses TRBV5-1 and TRBJ2-5, with D hard to call. The V gene lost 6 bases and the J gene lost 4 bases, with 16 bases spanning the gap. The CDR3 contains 14 residues. Germline values: CDR1 SGHRS, CDR2 YFSETQ. The variable domain in full, completed from reference TRBV5-1 and TRBJ2-5, reads KAGVTQTPRYLIKTRGQQVTLSCSPISGHRSVSWYQQTPGQGLQFLFEYFSETQRNKGNFPGRFSGRQFSNSRSEMNVSTLELGDSALYLCASIPNPSGETQYFGPGTRLLVL.

This chain joins TRBV12-3 or TRBV12-4 and TRBJ2-7, with TRBD1 as a possible D gene (5 bases). V shed 5 bases and J shed 6 bases, with 14 bases lying between them. The CDR3 is made up of 13 amino acids. DNA of the CDR3: TGTGCCAGCAGTCGACAGATCTGGGGCGAGCAGTACTTC. Its translation: CASSRQIWGEQYF.

The chain joins TRBV7-2 to TRBJ2-3; TRBD2 matches 8 bases. Looked up from germline, CDR1 is SGHTA and CDR2 is FQGNSA. J gave up 2 bases and V 4 bases, and 8 bases lay outside the gene matches. The CDR3 contains 16 residues. CDR3 protein: CASSSLLAAHTDTQYF. The CDR3 DNA follows: TGTGCCAGCAGCTCCTTACTAGCGGCCCACACAGATACGCAGTATTTT.

There are a few counts of this clonotype. The chain has TRBV20-1 and TRBJ2-7; D ambiguous. Trimming took 0 bases from V and 7 from J, leaving 10 bases between them. Per the germline V gene, CDR1 is DFQATT and CDR2 is SNEGSKA (reference sequence). This CDR3 is built from 12 residues. In DNA form, the CDR3 reads TGCAGTGCTAGAGAGCACACCTGGGAGCAGTACTTC. Its protein product is CSAREHTWEQYF.

This clonotype was seen only a few times. The CDR3: CASSFANTEAFF. CDR3 DNA: TGTGCCAGCAGTTTCGCCAACACTGAAGCTTTCTTT. V and J are TRBV12-3 or TRBV12-4 and TRBJ1-1; no definite D call. Trimming shortened V by 3 bases and J by 2 bases, and 4 bases separated the two germline ends. CDR3 length equals 12 residues.

The J gene is TRBJ2-1, the V gene TRBV24-1; TRBD2 matches at 8 bases. This CDR3 is 16 amino acids long. The V gene end was trimmed by 4 bases and the J gene end by 8 bases; junction bases not matched to a gene: 12. Germline values: CDR1 KGHDR, CDR2 SFDVKD. The CDR3 is CATSDPSGRIVDEQFF. Here the CDR3 DNA reads TGTGCCACCAGTGACCCCAGCGGGAGAATAGTCGATGAGCAGTTCTTC.

The J gene is TRBJ2-7, the V gene TRBV4-1, with D unclear. V shed 4 bases and J shed 4 bases, with 23 bases lying between them. CDR3 size: 17 residues. Germline V lookup: CDR1 MGHRA, CDR2 YSYEKL. The CDR3 nucleotides read TGCGCCAGCAGCCTTAACGTTTGGCTCTCTAAGAGTTACGAGCAGTACTTC. It encodes CASSLNVWLSKSYEQYF.

The V gene is TRBV4-2, the J gene TRBJ2-4; 12 nucleotides line up with TRBD2. The DNA end lines up better with TRBJ2-7; the J call may be wrong. The germline gives CDR1 LGHNA, CDR2 YNFKEQ. The CDR3 has 16 residues. The CDR3, as DNA: TGTGCCAGCAGCCAAGGACTAGCGGGAGAGGGTTACGAGCAGTACTTC. Amino acids: CASSQGLAGEGYEQYF.

This sequence joins TRBV4-2 and TRBJ2-5; 9 nucleotides agree with TRBD2. Germline trimming cut 1 base from V and 3 bases from J; bases unmatched to any gene: 3. The CDR3 extends over 15 amino acids. Germline V gives CDR1 LGHNA, CDR2 YNFKEQ. The chain's CDR3 is CASSQAGLAEETQYF. The DNA of the CDR3 is TGTGCCAGCAGCCAAGCGGGACTAGCCGAAGAGACCCAGTACTTC.

The chain joins TRBV12-3 or TRBV12-4 to TRBJ2-7, with 14 bases identical to TRBD2. This CDR3 comprises 18 residues. The J segment lost 4 bases and the V segment lost 4 bases, leaving 12 bases of the junction unmatched. Here the CDR3 reads CASSSGTSGGFSMYEQYF. The CDR3 nucleotides are TGTGCCAGCAGTTCCGGGACTAGCGGGGGATTTAGTATGTACGAGCAGTACTTC.

This clonotype was observed many times. The CDR3 DNA is TGTGCCAGCAGTGACCCCTCTGGGGCCAACGTCCTGACTTTC. Its protein is CASSDPSGANVLTF. The rearrangement links TRBV7-9 to TRBJ2-6; D is undetermined. This CDR3 contains 14 residues. Trimming pared 6 bases from V and 0 bases from J, leaving 6 bases between. The germline gives CDR1 SEHNR, CDR2 FQNEAQ (reference sequence).

This clonotype turned up a few times. This sequence joins TRBV5-1 and TRBJ2-7; D gene uncertain. Germline values: CDR1 SGHRS, CDR2 YFSETQ. This CDR3 spans 8 amino acids. Deletions cut 10 bases from V and 7 bases from J, with 6 bases between. The CDR3 loop is CAPREQYF. CDR3 sequence (DNA): TGCGCCCCAAGGGAGCAGTACTTC.

The CDR3 is CASSQGPNGDTEAFF. The DNA for the CDR3 is TGTGCCAGCAGCCAAGGGCCGAATGGGGACACTGAAGCTTTCTTT. The gene calls are TRBV3-1 and TRBJ1-1; D unresolved. Germline V lookup: CDR1 LGHDT, CDR2 YNNKEL (reference sequence). The CDR3 has 15 amino acids. Trimming removed 1 base from V and 3 bases from J, with 12 bases in between.

This clonotype was seen only once. The germline gene is not matched at one end of the junction; a read error may be the cause. The rearrangement uses TRBV5-1 and TRBJ1-1; D perhaps matches TRBD1 (6 bases). Germline V CDR1 and CDR2: SGHRS, YFSETQ. This CDR3 comprises 14 residues. The CDR3, as DNA: TGCACCAGCAGCTACGAAGGGGGAAACACTGAAGCTTTCTTT. This gives the protein CTSSYEGGNTEAFF.

The chain carries TRBV7-9 and TRBJ1-6; D remains ambiguous. This CDR3 region has 12 residues. Trimming stripped 5 bases from V and 12 bases from J, with 11 bases between. Germline lookup yields CDR1 SEHNR and CDR2 FQNEAQ (reference sequence). The CDR3 coding sequence is TGTGCCAGCAGCCTCCAGCAAAAACCCCTCCACTTT. Amino acid sequence: CASSLQQKPLHF. The full variable domain, with the rest looked up from reference TRBV7-9 and TRBJ1-6, is DTGVSQNPRHKITKRGQNVTFRCDPISEHNRLYWYRQTLGQGPEFLTYFQNEAQLEKSRLLSDRFSAERPKGSFSTLEIQRTEQGDSAMYLCASSLQQKPLHFGNGTRLTVT.

The gene calls are TRBV29-1 and TRBJ2-1; TRBD1 aligns across 12 bases. The J call may be incorrect, as the DNA end agrees better with TRBJ2-7. This CDR3 has 15 residues. CDR1 SQVTM and CDR2 ANQGSEA come from the germline V gene. The CDR3 nucleotides read TGCAGCGCCCATCGGGGGACAGGGGGCTTCAACGAGCAGTACTTC. Its translation: CSAHRGTGGFNEQYF.

This chain uses TRBV28 with TRBJ1-2, with 8 nucleotides matching TRBD1. Germline loops: CDR1 MDHEN, CDR2 SYDVKM. Germline trimming cut 6 bases from V and 4 bases from J; bases unmatched to any gene: 10. The CDR3 runs to 15 residues. The CDR3 protein is CASSPTGQGGYGYTF. CDR3 coding DNA: TGTGCCAGCAGCCCTACAGGACAGGGCGGCTATGGCTACACCTTC.

The rearrangement links TRBV29-1 to TRBJ2-1; 8 nucleotides line up with TRBD1. The CDR3 consists of 12 residues. Per germline, CDR1 SQVTM and CDR2 ANQGSEA. V lost 3 bases, J lost 12 bases, and 7 bases stayed unmatched. Here the CDR3 reads CSVDVSGTGQFF. The CDR3 DNA reads as TGCAGCGTTGATGTATCTGGGACAGGGCAGTTCTTC.

Only a few counts were recorded for this clonotype. The rearrangement joins TRBV5-1 to TRBJ2-1; TRBD2 matches at 14 bases. The V segment lost 4 bases and the J segment 5 bases; nucleotides outside the gene matches: 5. This CDR3 spans 16 amino acids. Germline-derived CDR1 and CDR2 are SGHRS and YFSETQ. The CDR3 DNA reads as TGCGCCAGCAGCAGGGTGGGACTAGCGGGGGACAATGAGCAGTTCTTC. Translated, it gives CASSRVGLAGDNEQFF.

This clonotype was recorded once. V usage is TRBV5-1 and J usage is TRBJ1-2; 8 bases are a match to TRBD1. J was trimmed by 5 bases and V by 6 bases; bases with no gene match: 12. Germline V gene data show CDR1 as SGHRS and CDR2 as YFSETQ. The CDR3 consists of 15 residues. The CDR3 DNA sequence: TGCGCCAGCAACCCGACAGGGGATAGTGGTTATGGCTACACCTTC. Translated, it gives CASNPTGDSGYGYTF. The full variable domain, completed using reference TRBV5-1 and TRBJ1-2, is KAGVTQTPRYLIKTRGQQVTLSCSPISGHRSVSWYQQTPGQGLQFLFEYFSETQRNKGNFPGRFSGRQFSNSRSEMNVSTLELGDSALYLCASNPTGDSGYGYTFGSGTRLTVV.

The CDR3 sequence is CASSLRGSGKYEQYF. CDR3 nucleotides: TGTGCCAGCAGCTTACGCGGTAGCGGGAAGTACGAGCAGTACTTC. The chain carries TRBV7-2 and TRBJ2-7, with 8 bases matching TRBD2. Germline trimming cut 2 bases from V and 4 bases from J; bases unmatched to any gene: 7. Germline V lookup: CDR1 SGHTA, CDR2 FQGNSA. This CDR3 has 15 residues.

This clonotype was seen only a few times. The chain carries TRBV12-3 or TRBV12-4 and TRBJ1-1, with 8 bases identical to TRBD1. The V gene end was trimmed by 4 bases and the J gene end by 6 bases; junction bases not matched to a gene: 7. This CDR3 has 14 amino acids. The DNA for the CDR3 is TGTGCCAGCAGTTCAATCAGGGGGCGGTCTGAAGCTTTCTTT. Its translation is CASSSIRGRSEAFF.

The chain combines TRBV4-1 with TRBJ2-3; D is uncertain. CDR3 length equals 14 residues. The germline CDR1 and CDR2 sequences are MGHRA and YSYEKL. V was cut by 2 bases and J by 2 bases, with 8 bases left in between. CDR3 coding DNA: TGCGCCAGCAGCCAATTCGAATACACAGATACGCAGTATTTT. Protein: CASSQFEYTDTQYF.

This clonotype was detected once. The chain has TRBV20-1 and TRBJ1-4; 9 bases fit TRBD1. The CDR3 has 17 residues. CDR1 and CDR2 (germline): DFQATT, SNEGSKA (reference sequence). Unmatched junction bases numbered 11, after V lost 3 bases and J lost 3 bases. The CDR3 coding sequence is TGCAGTGCTAGCTCTTACAGCGACAGGGGGGCTAATGAAAAACTGTTTTTT. Translated, it gives CSASSYSDRGANEKLFF.

The V call is TRBV29-1, the J call TRBJ2-5, with D possibly being TRBD2 (7 bases). V dropped 3 bases and J dropped 7 bases, with 9 bases sitting between them. The CDR3 has 11 residues. Germline loops: CDR1 SQVTM, CDR2 ANQGSEA. The CDR3 nucleotides are TGCAGCGTTGAGGGGGGGCGGACCCAGTACTTC. Translation gives CSVEGGRTQYF.

This clonotype was counted between two and nine times. The V call is TRBV7-2, the J call TRBJ2-1; no clear D. The CDR3 runs to 13 residues. CDR1 SGHTA and CDR2 FQGNSA come from the germline V gene. With 3 bases removed from V and 4 bases from J, the gap between germline ends came to 7 bases. CDR3 loop: CASSFYMYNEQFF. The CDR3 region has the DNA TGTGCCAGCAGCTTTTACATGTACAATGAGCAGTTCTTC.

This clonotype was seen more than once but under ten times. The chain employs TRBV3-1 and TRBJ2-4; 9 bases align to TRBD2. The end of the DNA aligns better with TRBJ2-7, so the J call may be wrong. This CDR3 is built from 16 residues. The V gene's germline CDR1 is LGHDT and CDR2 YNNKEL (reference sequence). CDR3 sequence (DNA): TGTGCCAGCAGCCTCCGAGGACTAGCGTCCACCTACGAGCAGTACTTC. Amino acid sequence: CASSLRGLASTYEQYF.